Below, 22 T cell receptor beta chains from the same sample are listed, as sequenced in a study of T cell responses to AZD1222 COVID-19 vaccine. The method was immunoSEQ multiplex PCR; TCRdb's version includes in-frame clones alone and lacks a portion of them. Of some 150,000 clones in the sample, about nine tenths are singletons; the top ten hold about 3.2%. Sequences were derived from peripheral blood, sampled 28 days after the second AZD1222 dose. The receptor source for this set is an adult who received the AZD1222 COVID-19 vaccine.

This rearrangement joins TRBV6-1 to TRBJ2-1, with D possibly matching TRBD2 (6 bases). V lost 3 bases and J lost 0, with 12 bases in between. Germline CDR1 and CDR2: MNHNS and SASEGT. The CDR3 sequence is 16 residues long. The CDR3 loop reads CASSDSGTGSYNEQFF. In DNA, the CDR3 is TGTGCCAGCAGTGATTCCGGGACTGGCTCCTACAATGAGCAGTTCTTC.

The chain couples TRBV25-1 to TRBJ2-7; TRBD2 matches 7 bases. Germline CDR1 and CDR2: MGHDK and SYGVNS. This CDR3 contains 17 residues. V lost 0 bases to trimming and J lost 5 bases; unmatched junction nucleotides: 13. CDR3 DNA sequence: TGTGCCAGCAGTGAATATTCCCCGGGGAGGGCAGGCCACGAGCAGTACTTC. As protein: CASSEYSPGRAGHEQYF.

The chain joins TRBV5-1 to TRBJ2-7; the match to TRBD2 covers 11 bases. The CDR3 consists of 16 residues. The germline CDR1 and CDR2 sequences are SGHRS and YFSETQ. V shed 2 bases and J 0 bases; nucleotides not matched to a gene: 4. CDR3 sequence (DNA): TGCGCCAGCAGCTTTCCTAGCGGGAGGTACTCCTACGAGCAGTACTTC. Amino acids: CASSFPSGRYSYEQYF.

V gene TRBV19 combines with J gene TRBJ2-2, with 8 positions matching TRBD2. V was pared by 7 bases and J by 6 bases, with 7 bases of the junction left unmatched. Germline lookup yields CDR1 LNHDA and CDR2 SQIVND (reference sequence). The CDR3 runs to 14 residues. The CDR3 nucleotides read TGTGCCAGTAAAACACCGGGACTAGCCGGGGAGCTGTTTTTT. Translating gives CASKTPGLAGELFF.

V is TRBV3-1 (or the pseudogene TRBV3-2) and J is TRBJ1-3; D is ambiguous. Trimming removed 1 base at V and 0 bases at J, with 13 bases between. Germline assignment: CDR1 LGHDT and CDR2 YNNKEL (reference sequence). CDR3 length: 17 amino acids. The CDR3 coding sequence is TGTGCCAGCAGCCAAGGTCACGGACCGAGCTCTGGAAACACCATATATTTT. It yields the protein CASSQGHGPSSGNTIYF.

This clone was seen only once. CDR3 protein: CAISEPGQGGTEAFF. In DNA, the CDR3 is TGTGCCATCAGTGAGCCGGGACAGGGCGGCACTGAAGCTTTCTTT. The gene calls are TRBV10-3 and TRBJ1-1, with 9 positions matching TRBD1. Unmatched junction bases numbered 5, after V lost 2 bases and J lost 4 bases. Germline V gene data show CDR1 as ENHRY and CDR2 as SYGVKD. The CDR3 extends over 15 amino acids.

Only a few counts were recorded for this clone. The chain uses TRBV11-2 and TRBJ1-1; D unclear. The ends were cut back, 0 bases at V and 0 bases at J, with 11 bases in the middle. The CDR3 is 16 amino acids. CDR1 and CDR2 (germline): SGHAT, FQNNGV. Here the CDR3 reads CASSLEFGKMNTEAFF. The CDR3 region has the DNA TGTGCCAGCAGCTTAGAGTTCGGCAAAATGAACACTGAAGCTTTCTTT.

The chain uses TRBV3-1 (or the pseudogene TRBV3-2) and TRBJ1-6; TRBD1 is a possible D gene (5 bases). This CDR3 region has 14 residues. Germline V gene lookup returns CDR1 LGHDT and CDR2 YNNKEL (reference sequence). Trimming cost V 1 base and J 6 bases, with 7 bases left between them. The CDR3 coding sequence is TGTGCCAGCAGCCAAGGGACACGTAATTCACCCCTCCACTTT. This codes for CASSQGTRNSPLHF.

V usage is TRBV15 and J usage is TRBJ1-1; D not certain. CDR1 and CDR2 (germline): LNHNV, YYDKDF (reference sequence). The length of the CDR3 is 13 residues. V was clipped by 7 bases and J by 3 bases, with 12 bases between them. CDR3 protein: CATTLIGYTEAFF. The CDR3 nucleotides read TGTGCCACCACCTTGATCGGGTACACTGAAGCTTTCTTT. Full variable domain (remainder filled in from reference TRBV15 and TRBJ1-1): DAMVIQNPRYQVTQFGKPVTLSCSQTLNHNVMYWYQQKSSQAPKLLFHYYDKDFNNEADTPDNFQSRRPNTSFCFLDIRSPGLGDTAMYLCATTLIGYTEAFFGQGTRLTVV.

The rearrangement uses TRBV2 and TRBJ2-7; TRBD2 matches at 12 bases. Per germline, CDR1 SNHLY and CDR2 FYNNEI. The CDR3 length is 15 residues. J lost 5 bases, V lost 4 bases, and 6 bases had no gene match. This CDR3 reads CASSVRTSGTDEQYF. The DNA for the CDR3 is TGTGCCAGCAGTGTCCGGACTAGCGGGACGGACGAGCAGTACTTC.

The rearrangement links TRBV7-9 to TRBJ1-5, with TRBD1 as a possible D gene (5 bases). Germline V gene lookup returns CDR1 SEHNR and CDR2 FQNEAQ (reference sequence). Trimming removed 0 bases from V and 4 bases from J, with 13 bases in between. This CDR3 has 16 residues. The DNA for the CDR3 is TGTGCCAGCAGCTTAGCCGTGGTGGGGGGTAATCAGCCCCAGCATTTT. Protein: CASSLAVVGGNQPQHF.

Comments on this clone: A read error may produce the germline difference seen at one junction end. V and J are TRBV6-1 and TRBJ1-1, with D tentatively TRBD1 (5 bases). CDR1 MNHNS and CDR2 SASEGT come from the germline V gene. This CDR3 contains 14 residues. Here the CDR3 reads CASNEGVMNTEAFF. DNA of the CDR3: TGTGCCAGCAATGAAGGGGTCATGAACACTGAAGCTTTCTTT.

This chain uses TRBV5-8 with TRBJ2-5; D perhaps matches TRBD1 (6 bases). This CDR3 spans 16 amino acids. Germline loops: CDR1 SGHTS, CDR2 YDEGEE. V was pared by 1 base and J by 1 base, with 14 bases between. The CDR3 region is CASSLFGRGGQETQYF. CDR3 DNA sequence: TGTGCCAGCAGCTTGTTTGGACGAGGGGGCCAAGAGACCCAGTACTTC.

The chain links TRBV5-1 to TRBJ1-1, with D possibly matching TRBD1 (5 bases). Per germline, CDR1 SGHRS and CDR2 YFSETQ. The V and J ends lost 4 bases and 5 bases respectively, with 12 bases between them. CDR3 size: 13 residues. The CDR3, as DNA: TGCGCCAGCAGCCCGGCGGGGGTTACTGAAGCTTTCTTT. Its protein is CASSPAGVTEAFF.

The V gene is TRBV5-5, the J gene TRBJ1-1, with no clear D. This CDR3 comprises 12 residues. Trimming removed 5 bases at V and 1 base at J, with 6 bases between. The germline CDR1 and CDR2 sequences are SGHKS and YYEKEE (reference sequence). The CDR3 DNA reads as TGTGCCAGCAGTGCGCGGAACACTGAAGCTTTCTTT. It specifies CASSARNTEAFF. Using reference TRBV5-5 and TRBJ1-1 for the parts outside the CDR3, the full variable domain is DAGVTQSPTHLIKTRGQQVTLRCSPISGHKSVSWYQQVLGQGPQFIFQYYEKEERGRGNFPDRFSARQFPNYSSELNVNALLLGDSALYLCASSARNTEAFFGQGTRLTVV.

The chain uses TRBV9 and TRBJ2-7; D possibly matches TRBD1 or TRBD2 (5 bases each). The CDR3 sequence is 13 residues long. The V and J ends lost 5 bases and 6 bases respectively, with 15 bases between them. Germline CDR1 is SGDLS and CDR2 is YYNGEE. This CDR3 is CASRAGTSGEQYF. The DNA for the CDR3 is TGTGCCAGCAGAGCAGGGACCTCCGGCGAGCAGTACTTC.

This sequence joins TRBV19 and TRBJ1-1; tentative D call: TRBD1 (6 bases). CDR1 LNHDA and CDR2 SQIVND come from the germline V gene (reference sequence). CDR3 length equals 17 residues. V gave up 4 bases and J gave up 6 bases, with 24 bases separating them. The CDR3 loop reads CASSTRTDWRDASEAFF. CDR3 coding DNA: TGTGCCAGTAGTACTCGGACAGATTGGCGGGATGCGTCTGAAGCTTTCTTT.

The rearrangement joins TRBV6-5 to TRBJ1-2; D remains ambiguous. This CDR3 is built from 12 residues. Germline-derived CDR1 and CDR2 are MNHEY and SVGAGI. V was trimmed by 7 bases and J by 7 bases, leaving 13 bases between them. CDR3 in amino acids: CASTTGAVGYTF. In DNA form, the CDR3 reads TGTGCCAGCACCACGGGAGCGGTTGGCTACACCTTC.

This rearrangement joins TRBV30 to TRBJ2-6; a weak D match, TRBD1 (5 bases). Trimming pared 0 bases from V and 2 bases from J, leaving 17 bases between. The germline gives CDR1 GTSNPN, CDR2 SVGIG (reference sequence). There are 18 residues in the CDR3. DNA of the CDR3: TGTGCCTGGAGTGTCGAGAGGAAGGGGCGAGCTGGGGCCAACGTCCTGACTTTC. This translates into CAWSVERKGRAGANVLTF.

This chain connects TRBV5-4 to TRBJ2-3; a possible D gene is TRBD2 (5 bases). Germline V lookup: CDR1 SGHNT, CDR2 YYREEE (reference sequence). V was shortened by 4 bases and J by 2 bases, with 17 bases between the two germline ends. The CDR3 totals 16 residues. CDR3 sequence reads: CASSPSGLADTDTQYF. In DNA form, the CDR3 reads TGTGCCAGCAGCCCGTCTGGGCTAGCAGACACAGATACGCAGTATTTT.

The chain links TRBV7-9 to TRBJ2-3; 9 positions match TRBD1. V was pared by 5 bases and J by 0 bases, with 12 bases of the junction left unmatched. Germline CDR1 and CDR2: SEHNR and FQNEAQ (reference sequence). The CDR3 runs 18 residues. The CDR3, as DNA: TGTGCCAGCAGCCAAGGGACAGGGTGGGGAACTAGCACAGATACGCAGTATTTT. The encoded protein is CASSQGTGWGTSTDTQYF.

This chain links TRBV6-4 with TRBJ2-1, with 11 bases matching TRBD2. The CDR3 runs to 17 residues. Germline V gene lookup returns CDR1 MRHNA and CDR2 SNTAGT. J lost 9 bases, V lost 3 bases, and 13 bases had no gene match. The CDR3 DNA reads as TGTGCCAGCAGTGAATCCGGGACTAGCGGATCCACAAGTGAGCAGTTCTTC. It translates to CASSESGTSGSTSEQFF.